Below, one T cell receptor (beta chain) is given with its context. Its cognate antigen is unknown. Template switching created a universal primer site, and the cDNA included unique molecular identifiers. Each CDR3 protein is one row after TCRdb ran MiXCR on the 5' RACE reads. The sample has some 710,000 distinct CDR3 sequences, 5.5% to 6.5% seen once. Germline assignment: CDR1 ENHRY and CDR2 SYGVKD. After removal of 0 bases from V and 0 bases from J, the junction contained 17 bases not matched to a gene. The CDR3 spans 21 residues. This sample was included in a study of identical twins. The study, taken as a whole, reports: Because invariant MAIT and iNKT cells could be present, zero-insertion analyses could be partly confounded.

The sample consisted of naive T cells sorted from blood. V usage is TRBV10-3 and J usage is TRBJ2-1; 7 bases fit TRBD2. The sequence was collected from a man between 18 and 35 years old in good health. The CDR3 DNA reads TGTGCCATCAGTGAGTCGAGAAGGAGACTAGCCCCGAAGAGCTCCTACAATGAGCAGTTCTTC. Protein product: CAISESRRRLAPKSSYNEQFF.